What follows are 10 T cell receptor beta chains derived from one specimen sequenced in a study of T cells in Graves' hyperthyroidism and ophthalmopathy. Amplified regions were TCR beta CDR3 sequences from RNA transcripts. The TCR CDR3 first-round RT-PCR relied on the HTBI primer set. MiXCR, run by TCRdb on the multiplex PCR reads, gives a single entry per CDR3 protein. The sample yields hundreds of thousands of distinct CDR3 sequences, less than 15% seen once. Sequenced sample: blood. Source of these receptors: a woman aged 18-35 years with Graves' hyperthyroidism.

This clonotype was counted at least ten times. The V gene is TRBV18, the J gene TRBJ1-3, with D unclear. The CDR3 contains 17 residues. V lost 2 bases and J lost 0, with 14 bases in between. Germline V CDR1 and CDR2: KGHSH, LQKENI. The CDR3 DNA reads as TGTGCCAGCTCACCAAGGGAACGCACGTTCTCTGGAAACACCATATATTTT. Residues: CASSPRERTFSGNTIYF.

The chain is built from TRBV15 and TRBJ1-4; no firm D call. The germline V and J ends were trimmed by 3 bases and 6 bases, with 17 bases remaining between them. In germline, CDR1 is LNHNV, CDR2 YYDKDF (reference sequence). The CDR3 runs to 16 residues. Written as DNA, the CDR3 is TGTGCCACCAGCAGTCTTTCCAGGAGAAGGGATGAAAAACTGTTTTTT. Translating gives CATSSLSRRRDEKLFF.

This chain connects TRBV7-9 to TRBJ1-2; no reliable D call. Germline assignment: CDR1 SEHNR and CDR2 FQNEAQ (reference sequence). The CDR3 is 12 residues long. With 5 bases removed from V and 11 bases from J, the gap between germline ends came to 15 bases. The CDR3 here is CASSPERLLYTF. The CDR3 region has the DNA TGTGCCAGCAGCCCGGAGAGGCTACTTTACACCTTC.

This clonotype has only a few counts. One end of the junction does not line up with germline, which may come from a read error. The chain employs TRBV12-3 or TRBV12-4 and TRBJ1-1; D is ambiguous. The CDR3 consists of 10 residues. In DNA form, the CDR3 reads TGTGCCAGCAGCAACACTGAAGCTCTCTTT. This codes for CASSNTEALF.

This clonotype was counted ten times or more. The rearrangement uses TRBV20-1 and TRBJ2-5, with a weak D call TRBD1 (6 bases). CDR1 is DFQATT and CDR2 is SNEGSKA in the germline V gene (reference sequence). The CDR3 covers 13 residues. V lost 6 bases, J lost 5 bases, and 16 bases lay in between. CDR3 protein: CSATVGGYETQYF. For the CDR3, the DNA is TGCAGTGCCACTGTAGGGGGTTACGAGACCCAGTACTTC.

This chain connects TRBV6-2 or TRBV6-3 to TRBJ1-1, with D perhaps matching TRBD1 (6 bases). Trimming removed 7 bases from V and 7 bases from J, with 10 bases in between. The germline gives CDR1 MNHEY, CDR2 SVGEGT. CDR3 length equals 11 residues. Here the CDR3 reads CASTEDSEAFF. For the CDR3, the DNA is TGTGCCAGCACCGAGGACAGTGAAGCTTTCTTT.

V usage is TRBV28 and J usage is TRBJ2-7; 7 bases are a match to TRBD1. This CDR3 has 14 amino acids. V shed 8 bases and J 1 base; nucleotides not matched to a gene: 8. Germline values: CDR1 MDHEN, CDR2 SYDVKM. The CDR3 loop is CASETGFASYEQYF. The CDR3 nucleotides read TGTGCCAGCGAGACAGGGTTTGCGTCCTACGAGCAGTACTTC.

This clonotype appeared a few times. V usage is TRBV20-1 and J usage is TRBJ2-7; 7 bases are shared with TRBD1. The CDR3 runs 17 residues. The trim removed 1 base at V and 7 bases at J, leaving 19 bases unmatched. Germline V gene sequence: CDR1 DFQATT, CDR2 SNEGSKA (reference sequence). The CDR3 nucleotides are TGCAGTGCTAGAGCCCCATCGGGACAGAGGACCTCTAAGGAGCAGTACTTC. Its protein product is CSARAPSGQRTSKEQYF.

Ten or more counts support this clonotype. The J gene is TRBJ2-1, the V gene TRBV2; the D is unclear. The CDR3 runs 13 residues. The V and J ends lost 9 bases and 0 bases respectively, with 9 bases between them. Germline V lookup: CDR1 SNHLY, CDR2 FYNNEI. This chain's CDR3 is CASAQSSYNEQFF. The CDR3 DNA is TGTGCCAGTGCGCAGAGCTCCTACAATGAGCAGTTCTTC.

CDR3 coding DNA: TGTGCCACCAGCAGACTAGCGGGAGGTGACAATGAGCAGTTCTTC. It is translated as CATSRLAGGDNEQFF. This chain links TRBV15 with TRBJ2-1, with 11 bases that match TRBD2. The CDR3 runs 15 residues. Losses at the gene ends were 2 bases for V and 5 bases for J; bases not matched to a gene: 2. In germline, CDR1 is LNHNV, CDR2 YYDKDF (reference sequence).